This TCR beta chain was observed in a study of T cells in Graves' hyperthyroidism and ophthalmopathy. This clonotype was recorded many times. The target antigen is unknown. General observations from the study: The model foresaw ophthalmopathy a median 6.5 months prior to onset.

The PBMCs were taken from approximately 11 ml of fresh peripheral blood. Amplification targeted TCR beta CDR3 regions from RNA transcripts. A set of HTBI primers served as the primers for a first-round RT-PCR of the TCR CDR3. TCRdb ran MiXCR on the multiplex PCR reads and lists one entry per CDR3 protein. The table has around 250,000 distinct CDR3 sequences, around 25% seen once. Trimming removed 5 bases from V and 2 bases from J, with 10 bases in between. Germline CDR1 MNHNS, CDR2 SASEGT. This CDR3 has 14 residues. The sample comprised blood. The rearrangement uses TRBV6-1 and TRBJ1-5; perhaps TRBD1 as D (5 bases). The sequence came from a middle-aged woman with Graves' ophthalmopathy. CDR3 nucleotide sequence: TGTGCCAGCAGTAGTGAACAGGGCAATCAGCCCCAGCATTTT. This gives the protein CASSSEQGNQPQHF.